One and the same sample provided the 9 T cell receptor beta chains below, sequenced in a study of cytomegalovirus exposure and HLA in healthy donors. PCR primers comprised 60 Vbeta and 13 Jbeta primers. Produced via immunoSEQ multiplex PCR; TCRdb's table is partial and in-frame only. The data hold 150,000 to 200,000 clones, with 79% observed a single time. Sequencing input: PBMCs. Receptors originate from a woman aged 30 to 39 in good health and CMV-seropositive.

This rearrangement joins TRBV6-6 to TRBJ1-5; unclear D gene. This CDR3 is 13 amino acids long. Trimming cost V 10 bases and J 3 bases, with 13 bases left between them. Germline V gene sequence: CDR1 MNHNY, CDR2 SVGAGI (reference sequence). The CDR3 reads CATWARLNQPQHF. The CDR3 DNA is TGTGCCACCTGGGCCAGGCTCAATCAGCCCCAGCATTTT.

This clone has just one count. The chain couples TRBV27 to TRBJ1-4; 7 nucleotides align to TRBD1. CDR1 and CDR2 (germline): MNHEY, SMNVEV (reference sequence). The trim removed 6 bases at V and 7 bases at J, leaving 8 bases unmatched. The CDR3 is made up of 14 amino acids. The CDR3 DNA reads TGTGCCAGCAGGAACTTCGGGACAGCTGAAAAACTGTTTTTT. Translation gives CASRNFGTAEKLFF.

V is TRBV19 and J is TRBJ1-2; D is unclear. The V end lost 6 bases, the J end lost 2 bases, and 13 bases lay between the germline ends. The germline gives CDR1 LNHDA, CDR2 SQIVND (reference sequence). This CDR3 has 14 amino acids. The CDR3 is CASSAALGNYGYTF. The CDR3 DNA is TGTGCCAGTAGCGCTGCCCTCGGGAACTATGGCTACACCTTC.

The gene calls are TRBV10-3 and TRBJ1-2; 8 nucleotides agree with TRBD1. Germline-derived CDR1 and CDR2 are ENHRY and SYGVKD. The CDR3 has 14 residues. V lost 6 bases and J lost 1; bases outside the gene matches: 4. DNA of the CDR3: TGTGCCATCAGGGGGACAGGTTATAACTATGGCTACACCTTC. Its protein product is CAIRGTGYNYGYTF.

The chain uses TRBV5-6 and TRBJ2-1, with 12 bases fitting TRBD2. V trimming: 4 bases; J trimming: 2 bases; junction bases outside the gene matches: 7. Germline lookup yields CDR1 SGHDT and CDR2 YYEEEE. This CDR3 is built from 17 residues. DNA for the CDR3: TGTGCCAGCAGCCCCGGACTAGCGGGGCTAACCTACAATGAGCAGTTCTTC. Protein product: CASSPGLAGLTYNEQFF. The full variable domain, rest sourced from reference TRBV5-6 and TRBJ2-1, is DAGVTQSPTHLIKTRGQQVTLRCSPKSGHDTVSWYQQALGQGPQFIFQYYEEEERQRGNFPDRFSGHQFPNYSSELNVNALLLGDSALYLCASSPGLAGLTYNEQFFGPGTRLTVL.

The V gene is TRBV11-2, the J gene TRBJ2-1; D perhaps matches TRBD2 (6 bases). V lost 4 bases and J lost 3, with 10 bases in between. This CDR3 contains 14 residues. Germline values: CDR1 SGHAT, CDR2 FQNNGV. This CDR3 is CASSWAGYYNEQFF. DNA for the CDR3: TGTGCCAGCAGCTGGGCGGGATACTACAATGAGCAGTTCTTC.

V gene TRBV29-1 combines with J gene TRBJ2-5; D remains ambiguous. Germline CDR1 reads SQVTM; CDR2 reads ANQGSEA. Between the trimmed V and J ends, which lost 0 bases and 7 bases, there was a span of 6 bases. The CDR3 has 11 amino acids. In DNA form, the CDR3 reads TGCAGCGTTGAAGATCGCGGGACCCAGTACTTC. Its translation is CSVEDRGTQYF. The variable domain in full, with the rest retrieved from reference TRBV29-1 and TRBJ2-5, is SAVISQKPSRDICQRGTSLTIQCQVDSQVTMMFWYRQQPGQSLTLIATANQGSEATYESGFVIDKFPISRPNLTFSTLTVSNMSPEDSSIYLCSVEDRGTQYFGPGTRLLVL.

This chain connects TRBV11-3 to TRBJ2-2; D perhaps matches TRBD1 (5 bases). CDR1 and CDR2 from the germline V gene are SGHNT and YENEEA. The ends were cut back, 3 bases at V and 0 bases at J, with 11 bases in the middle. This CDR3 is 16 amino acids long. CDR3 in DNA: TGTGCCAGCAGCTTTTCGGCAGGGACGAACACCGGGGAGCTGTTTTTT. Its protein product is CASSFSAGTNTGELFF.

The CDR3 DNA reads TGTGCCATCAGCTCGGGACAGGGGGCGCGGGGCAATCAGCCCCAGCATTTT. It yields the protein CAISSGQGARGNQPQHF. The V and J genes are TRBV10-3 and TRBJ1-5; 12 bases are shared with TRBD1. With V trimmed by 6 bases and J by 2 bases, 8 bases remained unmatched. Germline CDR1 and CDR2: ENHRY and SYGVKD. This CDR3 comprises 17 residues.